What follows are 18 T cell receptor beta chains derived from one specimen sequenced in a study of blood T cell repertoires in COVID-19. Profiling relied on immunoSEQ multiplex PCR, and the TCRdb table lists in-frame clones only, not all of them. This table has about 370,000 clones, 89% appearing once. Material: peripheral blood. The receptors were sampled from a woman aged 25 to 39 with COVID-19, enrolled during active disease.

The chain uses TRBV7-2 and TRBJ1-2, with D tentatively TRBD1 (6 bases). CDR3 length: 13 residues. Trimming removed 0 bases from V and 6 bases from J, with 8 bases in between. Looked up from germline, CDR1 is SGHTA and CDR2 is FQGNSA. The CDR3 bases are TGTGCCAGCAGCTTAGCCAGGGACAATGGCTACACCTTC. Translated, it gives CASSLARDNGYTF. Full variable domain (outside the CDR3, taken from reference TRBV7-2 and TRBJ1-2): GAGVSQSPSNKVTEKGKDVELRCDPISGHTALYWYRQSLGQGLEFLIYFQGNSAPDKSGLPSDRFSAERTGGSVSTLTIQRTQQEDSAVYLCASSLARDNGYTFGSGTRLTVV.

This clone was observed a handful of times. The V and J genes are TRBV10-1 and TRBJ2-4, with 10 bases fitting TRBD1. The CDR3 has 14 residues. J gave up 8 bases and V 10 bases, and 11 bases lay outside the gene matches. Germline-derived CDR1 and CDR2 are WNHNN and SYGVQD (reference sequence). The CDR3 here is CATSPGTGVHIQYF. CDR3 nucleotides: TGCGCCACCTCCCCCGGGACAGGGGTGCACATTCAGTACTTC.

The table lists this clone with a few counts. The chain recombines TRBV29-1 with TRBJ2-3; tentatively, D is TRBD1 (5 bases). CDR1 is SQVTM, CDR2 ANQGSEA, per germline. The V end was cut by 4 bases, the J end by 5 bases, with 10 bases between. The CDR3 has 12 amino acids. CDR3 sequence reads: CSVGTTGDTQYF. In nucleotides, the CDR3 is TGCAGCGTTGGGACAACGGGAGATACGCAGTATTTT.

The chain is built from TRBV12-3 or TRBV12-4 and TRBJ2-1; D ambiguous. The V and J ends lost 5 bases and 7 bases respectively, with 6 bases between them. The CDR3 is 11 residues long. This CDR3 is CASSPPNEQFF. DNA of the CDR3: TGTGCCAGCAGTCCCCCTAATGAGCAGTTCTTC.

The table lists this clone with a few counts. J is TRBJ1-5 and V is TRBV29-1; TRBD1 might be the D (6 bases). CDR3 length: 14 amino acids. Per germline, CDR1 SQVTM and CDR2 ANQGSEA. V lost 6 bases, J lost 7 bases, and 19 bases lay in between. CDR3: CSVTVSRGGQPQHF. The CDR3 coding sequence is TGCAGCGTAACGGTCTCGAGGGGGGGGCAGCCCCAGCATTTT.

This clone occurred a few times. The CDR3 region has the DNA TGTGCCAGCAGCTGGGACAGACCTGGGGCCAACGTCCTGACTTTC. Its protein product is CASSWDRPGANVLTF. This chain joins TRBV5-6 and TRBJ2-6; 7 bases are shared with TRBD1. The CDR3 has 15 residues. V was clipped by 3 bases and J by 2 bases; unmatched bases: 2. Looked up from germline, CDR1 is SGHDT and CDR2 is YYEEEE.

This clone is a singleton in its sample. The rearrangement uses TRBV7-9 and TRBJ2-5; 7 nucleotides line up with TRBD1. Germline CDR1 reads SEHNR; CDR2 reads FQNEAQ (reference sequence). The V and J ends lost 5 bases and 2 bases, in that order; junction bases with no gene match: 5. This CDR3 is built from 14 residues. CDR3 region: CASSVPGQQETQYF. The CDR3 DNA reads as TGTGCCAGCAGCGTCCCGGGACAGCAAGAGACCCAGTACTTC.

The V gene is TRBV5-4, the J gene TRBJ2-7; 7 bases are a match to TRBD1. From germline, CDR1 is SGHNT and CDR2 YYREEE (reference sequence). The CDR3 has 16 residues. V trimming: 4 bases; J trimming: 2 bases; junction bases outside the gene matches: 12. CDR3 DNA sequence: TGTGCCAGCAGCCCTTTGAACCGGGACAGTCCCTACGAGCAGTACTTC. It yields the protein CASSPLNRDSPYEQYF.

The rearrangement joins TRBV27 to TRBJ1-5; 7 nucleotides match TRBD1. This CDR3 has 14 amino acids. V lost 5 bases and J lost 5; bases outside the gene matches: 6. From germline, CDR1 is MNHEY and CDR2 SMNVEV (reference sequence). The CDR3 nucleotides read TGTGCCAGCAGTCTGACAGGGATGGATCAGCCCCAGCATTTT. It specifies CASSLTGMDQPQHF.

The chain links TRBV18 to TRBJ2-1; the match to TRBD2 covers 14 bases. Germline V gene sequence: CDR1 KGHSH, CDR2 LQKENI. The CDR3 is 16 amino acids. V gave up 6 bases and J gave up 7 bases; unmatched junction bases: 8. This CDR3 is CASSSAGLAGGNEQFF. CDR3 nucleotides: TGTGCCAGCTCGTCCGCTGGACTAGCGGGAGGAAATGAGCAGTTCTTC.

V and J are TRBV4-2 and TRBJ2-1; TRBD1 matches 10 bases. V lost 6 bases, J lost 8 bases, and 13 bases stayed unmatched. Germline lookup yields CDR1 LGHNA and CDR2 YNFKEQ. CDR3 size: 16 residues. In DNA, the CDR3 is TGTGCCAGCAGGTCGGGACAGGGGAGATGGAAGGATGAGCAGTTCTTC. It yields the protein CASRSGQGRWKDEQFF.

The V call is TRBV28, the J call TRBJ2-5, with a possible D match to TRBD2 (6 bases). The germline V gene encodes CDR1 MDHEN and CDR2 SYDVKM. This CDR3 comprises 14 residues. Trimming left V 5 bases short and J 2 bases short, with 12 bases between. The CDR3 spells CASSLGLLQETQYF. Written as DNA, the CDR3 is TGTGCCAGCAGTCTCGGACTATTACAAGAGACCCAGTACTTC.

The chain recombines TRBV5-1 with TRBJ1-1, with a tentative D call TRBD1 (5 bases). Germline assignment: CDR1 SGHRS and CDR2 YFSETQ. The CDR3 sequence is 12 residues long. V was pared by 5 bases and J by 5 bases, with 10 bases between. The CDR3 sequence: CASRQGGTEAFF. In nucleotides, the CDR3 is TGCGCCAGCAGGCAGGGAGGGACTGAAGCTTTCTTT.

This chain links TRBV19 with TRBJ2-5, with 7 bases fitting TRBD2. The CDR3 contains 14 residues. Trimming removed 4 bases from V and 5 bases from J; junction bases left unmatched: 7. Looked up from germline, CDR1 is LNHDA and CDR2 is SQIVND (reference sequence). Here the CDR3 reads CASSTGSSGETQYF. The CDR3 DNA is TGTGCCAGTAGTACCGGGAGTAGCGGGGAGACCCAGTACTTC.

The V and J genes are TRBV19 and TRBJ2-1; 9 bases match TRBD2. CDR3 length equals 14 residues. Germline CDR1 LNHDA, CDR2 SQIVND (reference sequence). With 4 bases clipped from V and 6 bases from J, the junction kept 4 bases outside the gene matches. CDR3 amino acids: CASSSGTSFNEQFF. In DNA, the CDR3 is TGTGCCAGTAGTAGCGGGACTAGCTTCAATGAGCAGTTCTTC.

The CDR3 sequence: CASSLGPLAGGPMRLTDTQYF. The CDR3 DNA is TGTGCCAGCTCCCTCGGTCCCCTAGCGGGGGGGCCAATGAGATTAACAGATACGCAGTATTTT. The rearrangement uses TRBV18 and TRBJ2-3; the match to TRBD2 covers 12 bases. Germline assignment: CDR1 KGHSH and CDR2 LQKENI. CDR3 length: 21 amino acids. The J segment lost 3 bases and the V segment lost 6 bases, leaving 22 bases of the junction unmatched.

This chain links TRBV4-3 with TRBJ1-3; the D gene is possibly TRBD1 (5 bases). Trimming left V 0 bases short and J 9 bases short, with 12 bases between. This CDR3 region has 14 residues. Germline V gene data show CDR1 as LGHNA and CDR2 as YSLEER. The CDR3 bases are TGCGCCAGCAGCCAAGACGGGGGTCAGGGCACCATATATTTT. This sequence encodes CASSQDGGQGTIYF.

The V gene is TRBV27, the J gene TRBJ1-6; 8 bases map to TRBD1. CDR3 length equals 15 residues. The J segment lost 7 bases and the V segment lost 5 bases, leaving 7 bases of the junction unmatched. Germline-derived CDR1 and CDR2 are MNHEY and SMNVEV (reference sequence). The CDR3 DNA reads TGTGCCAGCAGTGCCGGACAGGGCTGGAATTCACCCCTCCACTTT. The encoded protein is CASSAGQGWNSPLHF.